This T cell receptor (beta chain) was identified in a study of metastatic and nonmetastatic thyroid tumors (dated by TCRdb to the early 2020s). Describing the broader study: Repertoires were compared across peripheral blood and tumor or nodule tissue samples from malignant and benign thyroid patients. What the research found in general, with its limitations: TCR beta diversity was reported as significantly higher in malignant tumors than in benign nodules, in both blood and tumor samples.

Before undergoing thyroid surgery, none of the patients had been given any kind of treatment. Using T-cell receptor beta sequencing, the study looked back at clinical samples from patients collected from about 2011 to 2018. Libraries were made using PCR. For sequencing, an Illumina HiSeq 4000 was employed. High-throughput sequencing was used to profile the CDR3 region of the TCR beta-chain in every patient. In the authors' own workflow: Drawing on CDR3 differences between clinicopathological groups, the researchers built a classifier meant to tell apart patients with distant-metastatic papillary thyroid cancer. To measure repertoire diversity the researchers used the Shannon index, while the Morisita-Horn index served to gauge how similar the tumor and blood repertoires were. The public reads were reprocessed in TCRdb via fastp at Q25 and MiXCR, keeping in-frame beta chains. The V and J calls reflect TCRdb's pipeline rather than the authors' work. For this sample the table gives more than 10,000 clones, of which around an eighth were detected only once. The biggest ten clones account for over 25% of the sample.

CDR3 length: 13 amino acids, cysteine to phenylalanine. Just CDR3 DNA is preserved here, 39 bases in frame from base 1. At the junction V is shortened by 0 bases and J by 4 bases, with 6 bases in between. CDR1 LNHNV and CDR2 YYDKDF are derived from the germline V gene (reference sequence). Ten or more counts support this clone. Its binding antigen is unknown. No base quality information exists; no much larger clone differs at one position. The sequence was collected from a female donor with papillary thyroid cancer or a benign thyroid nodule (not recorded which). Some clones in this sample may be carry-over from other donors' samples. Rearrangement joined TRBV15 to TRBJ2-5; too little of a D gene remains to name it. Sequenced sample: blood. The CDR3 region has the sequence CATSRDPGETQYF. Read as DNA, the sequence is TGTGCCACCAGCAGAGATCCTGGAGAGACCCAGTACTTC.